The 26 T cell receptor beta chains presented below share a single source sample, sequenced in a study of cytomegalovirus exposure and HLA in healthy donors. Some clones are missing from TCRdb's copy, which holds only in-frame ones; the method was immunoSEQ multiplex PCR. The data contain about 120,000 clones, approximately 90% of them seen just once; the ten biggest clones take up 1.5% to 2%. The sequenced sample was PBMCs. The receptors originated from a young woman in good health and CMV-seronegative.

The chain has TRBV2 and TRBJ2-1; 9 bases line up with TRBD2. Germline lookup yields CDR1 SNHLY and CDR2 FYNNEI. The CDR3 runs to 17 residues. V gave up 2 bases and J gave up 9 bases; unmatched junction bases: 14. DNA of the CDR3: TGTGCCAGCAGTGAATCGAAGGGAGCGGGAGGTGGTAGTGAGCAGTTCTTC. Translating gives CASSESKGAGGGSEQFF. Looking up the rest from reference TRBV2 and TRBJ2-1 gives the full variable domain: EPEVTQTPSHQVTQMGQEVILRCVPISNHLYFYWYRQILGQKVEFLVSFYNNEISEKSEIFDDQFSVERPDGSNFTLKIRSTKLEDSAMYFCASSESKGAGGGSEQFFGPGTRLTVL.

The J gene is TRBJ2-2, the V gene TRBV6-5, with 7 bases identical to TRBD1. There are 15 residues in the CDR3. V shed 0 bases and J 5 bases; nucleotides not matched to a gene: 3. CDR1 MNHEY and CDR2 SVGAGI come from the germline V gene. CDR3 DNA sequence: TGTGCCAGCAGTTACTCTCGACAGGGAACCGGGGAGCTGTTTTTT. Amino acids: CASSYSRQGTGELFF.

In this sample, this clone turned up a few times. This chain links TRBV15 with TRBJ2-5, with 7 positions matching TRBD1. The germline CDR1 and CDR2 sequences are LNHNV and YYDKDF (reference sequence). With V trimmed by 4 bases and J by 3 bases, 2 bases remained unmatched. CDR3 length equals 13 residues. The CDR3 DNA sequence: TGTGCCACCAGCAAAGGGACAGAAGAGACCCAGTACTTC. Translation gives CATSKGTEETQYF.

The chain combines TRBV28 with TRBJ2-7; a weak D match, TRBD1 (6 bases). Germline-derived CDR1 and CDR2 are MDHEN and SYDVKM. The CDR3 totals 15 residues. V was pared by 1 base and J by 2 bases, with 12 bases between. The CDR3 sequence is CASSLFWGPPYEQYF. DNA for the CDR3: TGTGCCAGCAGTTTATTCTGGGGGCCCCCCTACGAGCAGTACTTC.

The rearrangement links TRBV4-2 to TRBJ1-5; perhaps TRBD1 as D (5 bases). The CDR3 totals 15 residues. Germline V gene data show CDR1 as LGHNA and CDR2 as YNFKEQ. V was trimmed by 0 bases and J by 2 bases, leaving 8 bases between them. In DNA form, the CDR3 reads TGTGCCAGCAGCCAAGAGGGGGGGGGCAATCAGCCCCAGCATTTT. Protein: CASSQEGGGNQPQHF.

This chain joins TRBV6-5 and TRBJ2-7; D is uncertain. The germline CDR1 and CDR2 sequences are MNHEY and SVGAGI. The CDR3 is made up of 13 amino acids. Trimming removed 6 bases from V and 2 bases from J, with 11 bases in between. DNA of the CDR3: TGTGCCAGCAGCCTATCAATTACCTACGAGCAGTACTTC. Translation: CASSLSITYEQYF.

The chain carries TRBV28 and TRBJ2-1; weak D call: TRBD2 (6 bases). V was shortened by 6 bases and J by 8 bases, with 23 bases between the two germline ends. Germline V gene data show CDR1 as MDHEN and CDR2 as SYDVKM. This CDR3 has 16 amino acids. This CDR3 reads CASSLGPDWGDYEQFF. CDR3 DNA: TGTGCCAGCAGCTTGGGCCCAGATTGGGGGGACTATGAGCAGTTCTTC.

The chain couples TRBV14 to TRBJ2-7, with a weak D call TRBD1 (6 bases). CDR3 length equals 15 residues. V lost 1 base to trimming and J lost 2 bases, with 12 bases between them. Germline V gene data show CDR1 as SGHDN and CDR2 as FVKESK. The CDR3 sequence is CASSQVDRATYEQYF. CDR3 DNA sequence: TGTGCCAGCAGCCAAGTGGACAGAGCAACCTACGAGCAGTACTTC.

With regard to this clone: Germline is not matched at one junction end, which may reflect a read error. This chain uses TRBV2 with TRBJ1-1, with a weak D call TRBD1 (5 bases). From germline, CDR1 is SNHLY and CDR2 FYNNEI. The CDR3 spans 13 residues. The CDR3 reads CASREDRNTEAFF. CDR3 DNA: TGTGCCAGCAGAGAAGACAGGAACACTGAAGCTTTCTTT.

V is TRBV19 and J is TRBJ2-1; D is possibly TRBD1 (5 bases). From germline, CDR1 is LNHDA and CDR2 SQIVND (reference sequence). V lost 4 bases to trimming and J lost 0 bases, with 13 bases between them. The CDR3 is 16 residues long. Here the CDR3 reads CASSTDRTISYNEQFF. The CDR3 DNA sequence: TGTGCCAGTAGTACCGACAGAACTATCTCCTACAATGAGCAGTTCTTC.

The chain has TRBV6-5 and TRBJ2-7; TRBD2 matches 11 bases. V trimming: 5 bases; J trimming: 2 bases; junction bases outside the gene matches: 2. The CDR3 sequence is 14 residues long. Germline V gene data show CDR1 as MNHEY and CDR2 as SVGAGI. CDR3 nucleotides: TGTGCCAGCAGTGGGACTAGCGGTACCTACGAGCAGTACTTC. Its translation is CASSGTSGTYEQYF.

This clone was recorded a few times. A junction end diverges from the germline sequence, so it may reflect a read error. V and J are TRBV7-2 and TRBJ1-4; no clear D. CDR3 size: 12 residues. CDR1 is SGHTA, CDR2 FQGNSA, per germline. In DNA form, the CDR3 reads TGTGCCAGCAGCTTTACTCCGGGTCCGGTCGCGTTT. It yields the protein CASSFTPGPVAF. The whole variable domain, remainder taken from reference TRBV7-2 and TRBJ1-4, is GAGVSQSPSNKVTEKGKDVELRCDPISGHTALYWYRQSLGQGLEFLIYFQGNSAPDKSGLPSDRFSAERTGGSVSTLTIQRTQQEDSAVYLCASSFTPGPVAFGSGTQLSVL.

CDR3 sequence reads: CASGPGGDGYTF. The CDR3 DNA reads TGTGCTAGTGGTCCTGGGGGGGACGGCTACACCTTC. The J gene is TRBJ1-2, the V gene TRBV12-5; a possible D gene is TRBD1 (5 bases). V gave up 5 bases and J gave up 8 bases, with 12 bases separating them. The CDR3 runs 12 residues. Germline V gene lookup returns CDR1 LGHNT and CDR2 FRNRAP.

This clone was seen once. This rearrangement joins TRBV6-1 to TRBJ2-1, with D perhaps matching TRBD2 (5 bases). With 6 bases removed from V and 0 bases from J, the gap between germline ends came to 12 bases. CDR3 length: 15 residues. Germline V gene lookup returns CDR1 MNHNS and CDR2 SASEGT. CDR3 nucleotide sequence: TGTGCCAGCAGCATCTACGGGGACTCCTACAATGAGCAGTTCTTC. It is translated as CASSIYGDSYNEQFF.

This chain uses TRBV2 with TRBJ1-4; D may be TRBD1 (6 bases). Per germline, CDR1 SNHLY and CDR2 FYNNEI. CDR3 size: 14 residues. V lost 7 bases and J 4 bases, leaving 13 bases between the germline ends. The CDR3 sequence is CASTRGGGNEKLFF. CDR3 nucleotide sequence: TGTGCCAGCACCCGAGGGGGTGGTAATGAAAAACTGTTTTTT.

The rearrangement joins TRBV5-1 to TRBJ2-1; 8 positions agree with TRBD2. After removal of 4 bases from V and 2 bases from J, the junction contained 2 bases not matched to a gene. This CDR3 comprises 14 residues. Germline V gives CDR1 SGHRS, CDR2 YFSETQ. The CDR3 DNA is TGCGCCAGCAGCCTTAGCGGGACCTACAATGAGCAGTTCTTC. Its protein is CASSLSGTYNEQFF.

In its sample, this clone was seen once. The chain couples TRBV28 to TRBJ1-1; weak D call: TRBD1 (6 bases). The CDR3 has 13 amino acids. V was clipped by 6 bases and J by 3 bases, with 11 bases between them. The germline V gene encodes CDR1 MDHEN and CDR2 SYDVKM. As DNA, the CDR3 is TGTGCCAGCAGCCAAACAGGGTACACTGAAGCTTTCTTT. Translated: CASSQTGYTEAFF.

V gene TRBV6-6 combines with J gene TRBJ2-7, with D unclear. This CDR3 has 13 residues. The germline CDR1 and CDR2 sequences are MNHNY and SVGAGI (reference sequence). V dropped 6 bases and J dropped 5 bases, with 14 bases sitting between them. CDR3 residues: CASSPLLTDEQYF. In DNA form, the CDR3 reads TGTGCCAGCAGCCCCCTACTCACCGACGAGCAGTACTTC.

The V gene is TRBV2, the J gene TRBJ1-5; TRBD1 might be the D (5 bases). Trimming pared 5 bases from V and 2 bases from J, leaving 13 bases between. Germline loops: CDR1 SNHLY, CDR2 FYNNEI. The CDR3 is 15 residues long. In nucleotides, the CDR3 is TGTGCCAGCAGTTTCGGACAAGCAGGCAATCAGCCCCAGCATTTT. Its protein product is CASSFGQAGNQPQHF.

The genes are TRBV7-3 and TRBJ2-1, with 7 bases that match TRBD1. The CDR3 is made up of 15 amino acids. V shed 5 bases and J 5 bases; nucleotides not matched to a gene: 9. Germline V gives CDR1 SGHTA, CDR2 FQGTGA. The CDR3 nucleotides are TGTGCCAGCAGCAATAGTGAGGGGGCAAACAATGAGCAGTTCTTC. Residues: CASSNSEGANNEQFF.

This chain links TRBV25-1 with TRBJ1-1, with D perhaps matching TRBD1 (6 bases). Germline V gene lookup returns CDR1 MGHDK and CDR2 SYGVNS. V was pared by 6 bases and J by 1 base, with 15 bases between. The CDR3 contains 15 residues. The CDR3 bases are TGTGCCAGCAGCCCTACCAGGGGTGGGAACACTGAAGCTTTCTTT. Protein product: CASSPTRGGNTEAFF.

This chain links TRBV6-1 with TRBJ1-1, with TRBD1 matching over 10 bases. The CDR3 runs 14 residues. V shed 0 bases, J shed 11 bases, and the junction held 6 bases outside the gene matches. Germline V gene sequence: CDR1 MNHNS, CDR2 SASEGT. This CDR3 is CASSEAQDRGSAFF. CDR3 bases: TGTGCCAGCAGTGAAGCCCAGGACAGGGGGTCGGCTTTCTTT.

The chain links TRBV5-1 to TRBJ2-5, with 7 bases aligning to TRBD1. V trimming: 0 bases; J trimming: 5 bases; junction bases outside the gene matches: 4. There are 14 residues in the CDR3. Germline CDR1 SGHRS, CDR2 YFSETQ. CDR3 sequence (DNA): TGCGCCAGCAGCTTGGTACAGGGGTCGGAGACCCAGTACTTC. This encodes CASSLVQGSETQYF.

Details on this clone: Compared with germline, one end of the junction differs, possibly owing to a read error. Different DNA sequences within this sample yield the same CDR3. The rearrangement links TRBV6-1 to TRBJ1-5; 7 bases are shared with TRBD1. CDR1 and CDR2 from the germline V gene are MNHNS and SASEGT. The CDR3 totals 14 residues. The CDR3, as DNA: TGTGCCAGCAGACCGACAGGGAGCAATCAACCCCAGCATTTT. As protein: CASRPTGSNQPQHF.

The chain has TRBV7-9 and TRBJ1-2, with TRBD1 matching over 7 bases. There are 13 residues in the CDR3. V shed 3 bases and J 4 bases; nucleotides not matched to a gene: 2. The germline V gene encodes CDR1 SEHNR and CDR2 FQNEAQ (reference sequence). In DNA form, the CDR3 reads TGTGCCAGCAGCTTCCAGGGGGGCTATGGCTACACCTTC. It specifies CASSFQGGYGYTF.

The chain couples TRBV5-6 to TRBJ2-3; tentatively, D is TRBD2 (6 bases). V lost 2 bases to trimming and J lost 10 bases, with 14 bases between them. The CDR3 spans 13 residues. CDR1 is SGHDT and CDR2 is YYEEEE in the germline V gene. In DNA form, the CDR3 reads TGTGCCAGCAGCTTCGGGGACTCCCCATCGCAGTATTTT. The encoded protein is CASSFGDSPSQYF. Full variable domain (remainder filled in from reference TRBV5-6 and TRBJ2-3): DAGVTQSPTHLIKTRGQQVTLRCSPKSGHDTVSWYQQALGQGPQFIFQYYEEEERQRGNFPDRFSGHQFPNYSSELNVNALLLGDSALYLCASSFGDSPSQYFGPGTRLTVL.